The entry below describes one TCR beta chain. This clonotype was recorded at least ten times. Its antigen is not yet known. No much larger clone is present one base from it, and per-base qualities are unavailable. The CDR3 spans 14 residues, from the cysteine through the phenylalanine. Only the CDR3 DNA stays, 42 bases, in frame from base 1. The germline V end is reduced by 7 bases and the J end by 6 bases; junction bases left unmatched: 7. CDR1 and CDR2 are drawn from the germline V gene: SGHTA, FQGNSA. Amplification of TCR beta CDR3 regions was carried out from RNA transcripts. For the first round of RT-PCR on the TCR CDR3, the HTBI primer set was used together with the Qiagen OneStep RT-PCR kit. A second multiplex PCR round built the libraries, followed by size selection and purification. Libraries were sequenced paired-end with 100 bp reads on an Illumina HiSeq2000. The authors' pipeline ran thus. SOAPnuke was used to process the raw data, removing reads that contained adapters or uncalled bases, had a mean Phred below 15, or lacked an exact match to the constant primer or identifier. COPE v1.2.5 was used to merge high-quality paired reads, and clonotypes were defined as unique nucleotide sequences. MiTCR v1.1 was used to align clonotypes to the IMGT TRBV, TRBD and TRBJ reference segments. The analysis included only V-J combinations with a frequency above 0.0001, which together covered over 98% of the repertoires. The TCS score was defined as F50 (clonal expansion) divided by E x V (chaos), with BLOSUM62-based TCRdist calculated between CDR3 peptides within each V-J. Welch's t-statistics and random forest reduced around 520 V-J features to 10 to 15, which were used in a naive Bayes classifier (R e1071). TCRdb redid the processing of the public reads, applying fastp at Q25 and MiXCR, and retained in-frame beta chains. Each CDR3 protein gets just one entry, which takes the most common genes and DNA from the rows behind it. In this record, the V and J calls reflect TCRdb's handling and not the investigators' own analysis. Counted in this sample were fewer than 450,000 distinct CDR3 sequences; about 15% of them appeared once. The ten most abundant clones make up roughly 35% of the sample.

The sample belongs to a study of T cells in Graves' hyperthyroidism and ophthalmopathy (dated by TCRdb to the late 2010s). For the study in its entirety: Peripheral blood samples were taken at initial diagnosis, before any treatment was given. To identify TCR V-J signatures that set the groups apart, the researchers used a discovery cohort of 100 patients, made up of under 50 with Graves' ophthalmopathy and around 58 with stable Graves' hyperthyroidism. Whether ophthalmopathy could be predicted prospectively was tested in an independent validation cohort made up of roughly 19 hyperthyroidism patients plus 17 patients who later progressed to ophthalmopathy. For training and testing, the roughly 97 patients in the discovery cohort were randomly divided in a 7:3 ratio. The study also compared thyroid tissue and blood T-cell repertoires from several Graves' hyperthyroidism patients. Once sampling was done, hyperthyroidism patients were given methimazole at a starting dose of 30 mg daily, whereas ophthalmopathy patients were given high-dose intravenous methylprednisolone. The paper describes TCR Vbeta CDR3 sequencing of 140 or so peripheral blood samples, made up of under 50 ophthalmopathy patients, around 78 hyperthyroidism patients and about 17 progressor patients. The research as a whole found: Ophthalmopathy was separated from stable hyperthyroidism by a 13 V-J signature model, with about 86% sensitivity and 81% to 83% specificity obtained in cross-validation and 80%/75% obtained in testing. Most expanded thyroid clonotypes (frequency above 0.001) were also detected in blood, a finding suggesting that blood repertoires may reflect thyroid immune responses. During validation, the model predicted progression to ophthalmopathy a median of approximately six months ahead of onset, with 60% to 71% sensitivity and more than 72% specificity. No statistical method was used to fix the sample size in advance, and group allocation was not hidden from the investigators.

Hyperthyroidism patients were aged 18 to 65 years and newly diagnosed, with disease duration of less than 2 months. Exclusion was applied to patients with uncontrolled infections, other autoimmune diseases, pregnancy or lactation. Diagnoses were based on clinical symptoms, serum thyroxine and TRAb, thyroid ultrasound and orbital computed tomography. Blood from progressor patients was drawn when they were first diagnosed with hyperthyroidism, before any ophthalmopathy symptoms appeared. PBMCs were separated from 7.5 to 10 ml of fresh peripheral blood using Ficoll-Paque density gradient centrifugation. Patients classed as progressors first received a Graves' hyperthyroidism diagnosis and then went on to develop ophthalmopathy during follow-up. Total RNA was extracted using Trizol reagent, and RNA quality was assessed on an Agilent 2100 Bioanalyzer.

The sample comprised blood. The receptor was isolated from a woman in her twenties or thirties with Graves' hyperthyroidism that later progressed to Graves' ophthalmopathy. The chain joins TRBV7-2 to TRBJ2-1; 9 of the junction bases match TRBD2. The CDR3 here reads CASTRIAGANEQFF. The sequenced DNA is TGTGCCAGCACTCGTATAGCGGGAGCCAATGAGCAGTTCTTC.